The 17 T cell receptor beta chains reported below all come from one sample, sequenced in a study of T-cell memory formation after mild COVID-19. Each CDR3 protein gets one entry after TCRdb re-called the 5' RACE reads with MiXCR. The repertoire includes a few hundred thousand distinct CDR3 sequences, around 30% of them detected once, and about 14% sits in the top ten. Sequences were obtained from PBMCs or a T cell subset sorted from them (not recorded which). The source is an adult woman who had mild COVID-19 (a few samples of this study predate the infection). Cell type and time point are not known.

The genes are TRBV27 and TRBJ2-7, with 12 positions matching TRBD2. Losses at the gene ends were 6 bases for V and 3 bases for J; bases not matched to a gene: 6. The CDR3 runs 15 residues. CDR1 is MNHEY and CDR2 is SMNVEV in the germline V gene (reference sequence). The CDR3 protein is CASRLAGGADYEQYF. CDR3 DNA sequence: TGTGCCAGCAGGCTAGCGGGAGGGGCGGACTACGAGCAGTACTTC.

This sequence joins TRBV20-1 and TRBJ1-4; no reliable D call. Trimming stripped 1 base from V and 1 base from J, with 10 bases between. The CDR3 extends over 15 amino acids. Germline V CDR1 and CDR2: DFQATT, SNEGSKA (reference sequence). CDR3 DNA sequence: TGCAGTGCTAGAGGTCGTAGGGTAACTAATGAAAAACTGTTTTTT. It yields the protein CSARGRRVTNEKLFF.

CDR3 sequence: CSAPPTGTPRNTEAFF. The CDR3 nucleotides are TGCAGTGCTCCTCCGACCGGGACTCCGAGGAACACTGAAGCTTTCTTT. This chain connects TRBV20-1 to TRBJ1-1; a weak D match, TRBD1 (5 bases). Trimming left V 5 bases short and J 1 base short, with 20 bases between. This CDR3 contains 16 residues. In germline, CDR1 is DFQATT, CDR2 SNEGSKA (reference sequence).

V and J are TRBV12-3 or TRBV12-4 and TRBJ1-2; 7 nucleotides align to TRBD1. This CDR3 contains 14 residues. Trimming cost V 4 bases and J 7 bases; bases outside gene matches: 9. The CDR3 DNA sequence: TGTGCCAGCAGTTCCCCAGGGGGGATGAGTGGCTACACCTTC. It yields the protein CASSSPGGMSGYTF.

The J gene is TRBJ1-2, the V gene TRBV15, with D unclear. Germline CDR1 and CDR2: LNHNV and YYDKDF (reference sequence). The CDR3 spans 13 residues. The V end lost 3 bases, the J end lost 0 bases, and 5 bases lay between the germline ends. CDR3 sequence reads: CATSSRANYGYTF. DNA of the CDR3: TGTGCCACCAGCAGCCGCGCTAACTATGGCTACACCTTC.

The genes are TRBV4-2 and TRBJ1-1; D ambiguous. Per germline, CDR1 LGHNA and CDR2 YNFKEQ. V lost 3 bases and J 5 bases, leaving 16 bases between the germline ends. The CDR3 sequence is 15 residues long. In DNA, the CDR3 is TGTGCCAGCAGCCATCTCCTCCAAATAGGAACTGAAGCTTTCTTT. It translates to CASSHLLQIGTEAFF.

The rearrangement joins TRBV9 to TRBJ2-7; D possibly corresponds to TRBD1 (6 bases). V was clipped by 0 bases and J by 2 bases, with 9 bases between them. CDR3 length: 14 amino acids. Germline-derived CDR1 and CDR2 are SGDLS and YYNGEE. CDR3 sequence reads: CASSVEAGAYEQYF. Here the CDR3 DNA reads TGTGCCAGCAGCGTAGAGGCAGGGGCCTACGAGCAGTACTTC. Filled out from reference TRBV9 and TRBJ2-7, the complete variable domain reads DSGVTQTPKHLITATGQRVTLRCSPRSGDLSVYWYQQSLDQGLQFLIQYYNGEERAKGNILERFSAQQFPDLHSELNLSSLELGDSALYFCASSVEAGAYEQYFGPGTRLTVT.

This clonotype was counted between two and nine times. The chain employs TRBV29-1 and TRBJ2-3; D may correspond to TRBD1 or TRBD2 (6 bases each). This CDR3 has 16 amino acids. Trimming cost V 3 bases and J 3 bases, with 19 bases left between them. Per germline, CDR1 SQVTM and CDR2 ANQGSEA. CDR3 DNA sequence: TGCAGCGTTGATCCGGACCGAGGGGGACTGACAGATACGCAGTATTTT. Residues: CSVDPDRGGLTDTQYF.

This rearrangement joins TRBV7-3 to TRBJ2-3, with TRBD2 matching 16 bases. Germline V lookup: CDR1 SGHTA, CDR2 FQGTGA. CDR3 length: 19 amino acids. With V trimmed by 4 bases and J by 6 bases, 13 bases remained unmatched. The CDR3 here is CASSSGLAGGPMRADTQYF. CDR3 bases: TGTGCCAGCAGCTCGGGACTAGCGGGGGGGCCCATGAGAGCTGATACGCAGTATTTT. The full variable domain, with the rest looked up from reference TRBV7-3 and TRBJ2-3, is GAGVSQTPSNKVTEKGKYVELRCDPISGHTALYWYRQSLGQGPEFLIYFQGTGAADDSGLPNDRFFAVRPEGSVSTLKIQRTERGDSAVYLCASSSGLAGGPMRADTQYFGPGTRLTVL.

There are a few counts of this clonotype. V and J are TRBV5-8 and TRBJ2-7, with 10 positions matching TRBD2. The J segment lost 0 bases and the V segment lost 0 bases, leaving 6 bases of the junction unmatched. The length of the CDR3 is 17 residues. CDR1 is SGHTS, CDR2 YDEGEE, per germline. CDR3: CASSLGLAGELSYEQYF. CDR3 nucleotide sequence: TGTGCCAGCAGCTTGGGTCTAGCGGGAGAGCTCTCCTACGAGCAGTACTTC.

This clonotype was recorded a few times. This chain connects TRBV5-1 to TRBJ2-2, with 8 bases that match TRBD2. The V and J ends lost 0 bases and 7 bases, in that order; junction bases with no gene match: 8. The germline V gene encodes CDR1 SGHRS and CDR2 YFSETQ. This CDR3 contains 16 residues. The CDR3 DNA is TGCGCCAGCAGCTTGGCCCCAGCGGGGGCCGGCGGGGAGCTGTTTTTT. It is translated as CASSLAPAGAGGELFF.

This clonotype was counted between two and nine times. This chain links TRBV18 with TRBJ2-7; D not resolved. The V end was cut by 2 bases, the J end by 0 bases, with 14 bases between. Germline V lookup: CDR1 KGHSH, CDR2 LQKENI. This CDR3 has 16 amino acids. Here the CDR3 reads CASSPIPPPSSYEQYF. The DNA for the CDR3 is TGTGCCAGCTCACCAATTCCTCCTCCGAGCTCCTACGAGCAGTACTTC.

The rearrangement uses TRBV24-1 and TRBJ2-3; TRBD2 matches 8 bases. CDR3 length: 17 amino acids. Losses at the gene ends were 1 base for V and 1 base for J; bases not matched to a gene: 6. Germline lookup yields CDR1 KGHDR and CDR2 SFDVKD. The CDR3, as DNA: TGTGCCACCAGTGATTTCTCAGCGGGAGCAGGCACAGATACGCAGTATTTT. This codes for CATSDFSAGAGTDTQYF.

This clonotype was seen more than once but under ten times. V and J are TRBV7-2 and TRBJ2-2; no reliable D call. Trimming took off 7 bases at V and 7 bases at J, with 10 bases between the two ends. Germline lookup yields CDR1 SGHTA and CDR2 FQGNSA. CDR3 length: 12 amino acids. CDR3 sequence reads: CASTRPNGELFF. Here the CDR3 DNA reads TGTGCCAGCACCAGGCCAAACGGGGAGCTGTTTTTT.

At least ten counts were recorded for this clonotype. The rearrangement links TRBV27 to TRBJ2-7, with D unresolved. The germline CDR1 and CDR2 sequences are MNHEY and SMNVEV (reference sequence). The CDR3 loop spans 15 amino acids. Trimming stripped 4 bases from V and 1 base from J, with 14 bases between. The CDR3: CASSSLDAVSYEQYF. The DNA of the CDR3 is TGTGCCAGCAGTTCCCTAGATGCGGTGTCCTACGAGCAGTACTTC.

This clonotype came up a few times. The chain links TRBV10-3 to TRBJ2-6, with D hard to call. Trimming removed 2 bases from V and 0 bases from J, with 2 bases in between. Germline CDR1 is ENHRY and CDR2 is SYGVKD. The CDR3 has 14 amino acids. The CDR3 sequence: CAISESSGANVLTF. CDR3 DNA sequence: TGTGCCATCAGTGAGAGCTCTGGGGCCAACGTCCTGACTTTC.

The genes are TRBV6-2 or TRBV6-3 and TRBJ1-2, with a weak D call TRBD1 (5 bases). Looked up from germline, CDR1 is MNHEY and CDR2 is SVGEGT. Trimming took 6 bases from V and 4 from J, leaving 9 bases between them. The CDR3 consists of 12 residues. This CDR3 reads CASRPTVYGYTF. In DNA form, the CDR3 reads TGTGCCAGCAGACCGACAGTCTATGGCTACACCTTC.